A single sample gave rise to the 21 T cell receptor beta chains below, sequenced in a study of CD4+ T cells in melanoma. Here immunoSEQ multiplex PCR was the method, and the copy in TCRdb shows in-frame clones only, minus some. The sample yields several thousand clones, 60% to 80% seen once. Input material: cells from a culture (not recorded whether cultured in vitro). The source is a human donor with melanoma.

This sequence joins TRBV27 and TRBJ2-1; D is ambiguous. V was trimmed by 4 bases and J by 9 bases, leaving 10 bases between them. The germline gives CDR1 MNHEY, CDR2 SMNVEV (reference sequence). The CDR3 runs to 12 residues. CDR3 nucleotides: TGTGCCAGCAGTTCCTCACGGGTTGAGCAGTTCTTC. It translates to CASSSSRVEQFF.

The chain links TRBV3-1 (or the pseudogene TRBV3-2) to TRBJ2-1; D call uncertain. This CDR3 has 13 amino acids. From germline, CDR1 is LGHDT and CDR2 YNNKEL (reference sequence). The V and J ends lost 2 bases and 9 bases respectively, with 11 bases between them. CDR3 coding DNA: TGTGCCAGCAGCCAAACACCTTGGGGTGAGCAGTTCTTC. Its translation is CASSQTPWGEQFF.

The chain recombines TRBV19 with TRBJ1-2; no reliable D call. The ends were cut back, 7 bases at V and 4 bases at J, with 13 bases in the middle. This CDR3 has 13 residues. Germline V CDR1 and CDR2: LNHDA, SQIVND (reference sequence). This chain's CDR3 is CASINGFGYGYTF. The CDR3 region has the DNA TGTGCCAGTATAAATGGGTTCGGCTATGGCTACACCTTC.

This chain connects TRBV24-1 to TRBJ2-5, with TRBD2 matching over 7 bases. V gave up 3 bases and J gave up 1 base; unmatched junction bases: 1. CDR3 length: 14 residues. Germline V gene lookup returns CDR1 KGHDR and CDR2 SFDVKD. The CDR3 DNA is TGTGCCACCAGTGATGGGGGGGGCCAAGAGACCCAGTACTTC. It codes for CATSDGGGQETQYF.

The chain carries TRBV30 and TRBJ2-7, with D perhaps matching TRBD2 (6 bases). The CDR3 runs to 11 residues. The germline CDR1 and CDR2 sequences are GTSNPN and SVGIG (reference sequence). V was trimmed by 5 bases and J by 9 bases, leaving 14 bases between them. The CDR3 protein is CAWDTSFGQYF. In DNA form, the CDR3 reads TGTGCCTGGGATACTAGCTTCGGGCAGTACTTC.

In its sample, this clone was seen a few times. This chain connects TRBV7-3 to TRBJ2-3, with 7 bases fitting TRBD2. Germline V gives CDR1 SGHTA, CDR2 FQGTGA. Unmatched junction bases numbered 6, after V lost 3 bases and J lost 3 bases. The CDR3 sequence is 15 residues long. CDR3 DNA sequence: TGTGCCAGCAGCTTTACGGGGGGAGGAACAGATACGCAGTATTTT. Translation gives CASSFTGGGTDTQYF. Based on the CDR3 plus reference TRBV7-3 and TRBJ2-3, the full variable domain is GAGVSQTPSNKVTEKGKYVELRCDPISGHTALYWYRQSLGQGPEFLIYFQGTGAADDSGLPNDRFFAVRPEGSVSTLKIQRTERGDSAVYLCASSFTGGGTDTQYFGPGTRLTVL.

The rearrangement uses TRBV6-1 and TRBJ2-7; TRBD1 might be the D (5 bases). The CDR3 runs 13 residues. V was pared by 3 bases and J by 3 bases, with 9 bases between. In germline, CDR1 is MNHNS, CDR2 SASEGT. CDR3 DNA: TGTGCCAGCAGTGAGACAGTGTTCTACGAGCAGTACTTC. It codes for CASSETVFYEQYF.

This clone has just a few counts. The chain combines TRBV6-5 with TRBJ1-2; a weak D match, TRBD1 (5 bases). With 10 bases removed from V and 2 bases from J, the gap between germline ends came to 14 bases. The CDR3 totals 13 residues. Germline CDR1 reads MNHEY; CDR2 reads SVGAGI. Here the CDR3 DNA reads TGTGCCACCGAACGGGCAGGGAACTATGGCTACACCTTC. Its translation is CATERAGNYGYTF.

This clone is medium-sized by share. J is TRBJ2-1 and V is TRBV19, with D possibly being TRBD2 (6 bases). V shed 3 bases and J shed 0 bases, with 9 bases lying between them. Germline V CDR1 and CDR2: LNHDA, SQIVND (reference sequence). The CDR3 extends over 15 amino acids. The chain's CDR3 is CASSIGSLSYNEQFF. The CDR3 DNA follows: TGTGCCAGTAGTATCGGGAGCCTCTCCTACAATGAGCAGTTCTTC.

The rearrangement links TRBV18 to TRBJ1-1; D not resolved. In germline, CDR1 is KGHSH, CDR2 LQKENI. V was clipped by 1 base and J by 4 bases, with 10 bases between them. This CDR3 region has 14 residues. The chain's CDR3 is CASSPQGRFTEAFF. The CDR3 coding sequence is TGTGCCAGCTCACCACAGGGTAGGTTCACTGAAGCTTTCTTT.

The CDR3 sequence: CAISETPTVNTEAFF. CDR3 coding DNA: TGTGCCATCAGTGAGACGCCGACAGTGAACACTGAAGCTTTCTTT. The chain carries TRBV10-3 and TRBJ1-1; the D gene is possibly TRBD1 (5 bases). The CDR3 length is 15 residues. The germline V gene encodes CDR1 ENHRY and CDR2 SYGVKD. Trimming left V 2 bases short and J 0 bases short, with 10 bases between.

This clone has just a few counts. V gene TRBV9 combines with J gene TRBJ1-5; TRBD1 is a possible D gene (6 bases). The CDR3 is 15 amino acids. V dropped 4 bases and J dropped 6 bases, with 17 bases sitting between them. Germline loops: CDR1 SGDLS, CDR2 YYNGEE. The CDR3 DNA reads TGTGCCAGCAGCCCCAGCGGGGGGGGCGGTCAGCCCCAGCATTTT. Encoded protein: CASSPSGGGGQPQHF.

The chain carries TRBV19 and TRBJ2-7; 13 bases match TRBD2. V lost 5 bases to trimming and J lost 5 bases; unmatched junction nucleotides: 6. This CDR3 spans 15 amino acids. Germline V CDR1 and CDR2: LNHDA, SQIVND (reference sequence). As DNA, the CDR3 is TGTGCCAGTAGTCCTCCGGGACTAGCGGGGAACGAGCAGTACTTC. This encodes CASSPPGLAGNEQYF.

This clone is deemed medium-sized. The chain joins TRBV14 to TRBJ2-1; 12 bases line up with TRBD1. There are 16 residues in the CDR3. Trimming at V came to 4 bases and at J to 3 bases, leaving 4 bases not matched to a gene. The V gene's germline CDR1 is SGHDN and CDR2 FVKESK. CDR3 region: CASSPGTGGYYNEQFF. The DNA for the CDR3 is TGTGCCAGCAGCCCGGGGACAGGGGGCTACTACAATGAGCAGTTCTTC.

The chain's CDR3 is CASSYETDSYNEQFF. DNA for the CDR3: TGTGCCAGCAGCTATGAGACAGACTCCTACAATGAGCAGTTCTTC. V and J are TRBV14 and TRBJ2-1, with a tentative D call TRBD1 (5 bases). V was pared by 5 bases and J by 0 bases, with 11 bases between. The CDR3 covers 15 residues. Germline V gene lookup returns CDR1 SGHDN and CDR2 FVKESK.

V and J are TRBV23-1 and TRBJ2-7; no clear D. TRBV23-1 is flagged as an ORF with uncertain function. Trimming cost V 3 bases and J 0 bases, with 0 bases left between them. The CDR3 consists of 11 residues. Written as DNA, the CDR3 is TGCGCCAGCAGTCACTCCTACGAGCAGTACTTC. It encodes CASSHSYEQYF.

The chain has TRBV3-1 (or the pseudogene TRBV3-2) and TRBJ2-3, with 13 bases matching TRBD2. The length of the CDR3 is 18 residues. V lost 0 bases, J lost 0 bases, and 3 bases stayed unmatched. Germline assignment: CDR1 LGHDT and CDR2 YNNKEL (reference sequence). In DNA, the CDR3 is TGTGCCAGCAGCCAAGAGGGGACTAGCGGGGTTAGCACAGATACGCAGTATTTT. Its protein is CASSQEGTSGVSTDTQYF.

The chain combines TRBV20-1 with TRBJ2-3, with D unresolved. Germline CDR1 and CDR2: DFQATT and SNEGSKA (reference sequence). The CDR3 totals 14 residues. V was shortened by 3 bases and J by 0 bases, with 10 bases between the two germline ends. CDR3 bases: TGCAGTGCTAGTCTAAGCTTTAGCACAGATACGCAGTATTTT. Encoded protein: CSASLSFSTDTQYF.

J is TRBJ1-3 and V is TRBV4-2; D uncertain. The CDR3 spans 14 residues. V lost 1 base and J lost 7, with 11 bases in between. Germline V CDR1 and CDR2: LGHNA, YNFKEQ. The CDR3 spells CASSQAATRNTIYF. DNA of the CDR3: TGTGCCAGCAGCCAAGCTGCCACCCGGAACACCATATATTTT.

The genes are TRBV6-5 and TRBJ1-3; possibly TRBD1 for D (6 bases). The CDR3 contains 15 residues. Germline V lookup: CDR1 MNHEY, CDR2 SVGAGI. The V and J ends lost 5 bases and 7 bases respectively, with 18 bases between them. The CDR3: CASSPVVWGANTIYF. CDR3 sequence (DNA): TGTGCCAGCAGTCCCGTCGTGTGGGGGGCGAACACCATATATTTT.

This clone was seen only a few times. The V gene is TRBV7-2, the J gene TRBJ1-1; D gene uncertain. The V gene's germline CDR1 is SGHTA and CDR2 FQGNSA. V gave up 1 base and J gave up 4 bases, with 10 bases separating them. The CDR3 is 14 residues long. CDR3 sequence: CASSLEGLFTEAFF. The CDR3 DNA sequence: TGTGCCAGCAGCTTAGAAGGGCTCTTCACTGAAGCTTTCTTT. The whole variable domain, remainder taken from reference TRBV7-2 and TRBJ1-1, is GAGVSQSPSNKVTEKGKDVELRCDPISGHTALYWYRQSLGQGLEFLIYFQGNSAPDKSGLPSDRFSAERTGGSVSTLTIQRTQQEDSAVYLCASSLEGLFTEAFFGQGTRLTVV.